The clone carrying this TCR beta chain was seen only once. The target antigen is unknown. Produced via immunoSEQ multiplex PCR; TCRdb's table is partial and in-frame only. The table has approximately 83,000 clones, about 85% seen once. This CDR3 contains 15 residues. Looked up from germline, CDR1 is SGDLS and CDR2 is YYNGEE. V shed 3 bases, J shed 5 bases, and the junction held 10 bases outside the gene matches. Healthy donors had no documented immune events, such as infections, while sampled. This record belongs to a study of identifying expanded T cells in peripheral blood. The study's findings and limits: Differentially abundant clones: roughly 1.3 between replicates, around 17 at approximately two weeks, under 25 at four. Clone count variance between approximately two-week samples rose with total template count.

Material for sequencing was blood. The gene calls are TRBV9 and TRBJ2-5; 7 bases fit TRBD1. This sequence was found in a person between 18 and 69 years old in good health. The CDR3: CASSATGRSGETQYF. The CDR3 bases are TGTGCCAGCAGCGCGACAGGGAGAAGTGGGGAGACCCAGTACTTC.